This passage covers 31 T cell receptor beta chains from one sample sequenced in a study of blood T cell repertoires in COVID-19. The table came from immunoSEQ multiplex PCR; TCRdb's copy has only in-frame clones and leaves some out. The sample yields 450,000 to 500,000 clones, 70% to 90% seen once. The sequenced material came from peripheral blood. The source of these receptors is a human donor in a cohort sampled during active COVID-19.

This clone was observed a single time. The chain joins TRBV5-1 to TRBJ1-1, with 10 bases aligning to TRBD1. Per germline, CDR1 SGHRS and CDR2 YFSETQ. V dropped 1 base and J dropped 4; count of bases not matched to a gene: 4. This CDR3 is 15 amino acids long. The DNA of the CDR3 is TGCGCCAGCAGCTTGAGGACAGGGGGGTCCACTGAAGCTTTCTTT. Protein sequence: CASSLRTGGSTEAFF.

The V call is TRBV19, the J call TRBJ1-2; tentatively, D is TRBD1 (6 bases). The CDR3 has 12 residues. The germline V gene encodes CDR1 LNHDA and CDR2 SQIVND (reference sequence). V lost 9 bases and J 8 bases, leaving 16 bases between the germline ends. CDR3 protein: CASHTTGYGYTF. CDR3 DNA sequence: TGTGCCAGCCACACCACAGGGTACGGCTACACCTTC.

The J gene is TRBJ2-7, the V gene TRBV27, with 8 bases identical to TRBD1. The length of the CDR3 is 14 residues. The germline gives CDR1 MNHEY, CDR2 SMNVEV (reference sequence). After removal of 5 bases from V and 2 bases from J, the junction contained 5 bases not matched to a gene. The CDR3 loop reads CASSARGQAYEQYF. CDR3 coding DNA: TGTGCCAGCAGTGCCAGGGGGCAGGCCTACGAGCAGTACTTC.

This clone was detected only a few times. The genes are TRBV5-4 and TRBJ1-5; D gene ambiguous. The CDR3 has 15 amino acids. Germline lookup yields CDR1 SGHNT and CDR2 YYREEE (reference sequence). The germline V and J ends were trimmed by 0 bases and 6 bases, with 13 bases remaining between them. CDR3 bases: TGTGCCAGCAGCTTGGCCGAGAAGAAGCGTCAGCCCCAGCATTTT. Amino acid sequence: CASSLAEKKRQPQHF.

This chain connects TRBV10-1 to TRBJ1-3; a weak D match, TRBD1 (5 bases). V lost 2 bases and J 1 base, leaving 21 bases between the germline ends. There are 19 residues in the CDR3. The germline V gene encodes CDR1 WNHNN and CDR2 SYGVQD (reference sequence). The CDR3 nucleotides read TGCGCCAGCAGTGAGCCGGGGGGTAGATTGTTTGCTTCTGGAAACACCATATATTTT. The encoded protein is CASSEPGGRLFASGNTIYF.

The CDR3 DNA reads TGTGCCTGGAGTTCTGGACAGCTTTATGGCTACACCTTC. Translating gives CAWSSGQLYGYTF. J is TRBJ1-2 and V is TRBV30, with D maybe TRBD1 (6 bases). CDR1 GTSNPN and CDR2 SVGIG come from the germline V gene (reference sequence). The CDR3 is 13 amino acids. V lost 2 bases, J lost 5 bases, and 12 bases lay in between.

The J gene is TRBJ1-2, the V gene TRBV28; TRBD1 aligns across 7 bases. J gave up 4 bases and V 5 bases, and 4 bases lay outside the gene matches. The CDR3 covers 13 residues. CDR1 and CDR2 (germline): MDHEN, SYDVKM. The CDR3 spells CASSPGQPYGYTF. Written as DNA, the CDR3 is TGTGCCAGCAGTCCGGGACAGCCCTATGGCTACACCTTC.

V is TRBV7-6 and J is TRBJ2-7; 9 bases are shared with TRBD1. From germline, CDR1 is SGHVS and CDR2 FNYEAQ. V was clipped by 2 bases and J by 3 bases; unmatched bases: 5. This CDR3 is 15 amino acids long. The DNA of the CDR3 is TGTGCCAGCAGCTTACGGCGGACAGGGGACTACGAGCAGTACTTC. Translated, it gives CASSLRRTGDYEQYF.

This chain connects TRBV29-1 to TRBJ2-5; no definite D call. Trimming shortened V by 8 bases and J by 2 bases, and 12 bases separated the two germline ends. The CDR3 has 12 amino acids. CDR1 SQVTM and CDR2 ANQGSEA come from the germline V gene. CDR3 bases: TGCAGCTCCCGACTTTCTCAAGAGACCCAGTACTTC. Translated, it gives CSSRLSQETQYF. The full variable domain, in which reference TRBV29-1 and TRBJ2-5 provide the parts outside the CDR3, is SAVISQKPSRDICQRGTSLTIQCQVDSQVTMMFWYRQQPGQSLTLIATANQGSEATYESGFVIDKFPISRPNLTFSTLTVSNMSPEDSSIYLCSSRLSQETQYFGPGTRLLVL.

V gene TRBV30 combines with J gene TRBJ1-1; D perhaps matches TRBD1 (5 bases). Germline values: CDR1 GTSNPN, CDR2 SVGIG (reference sequence). V was cut by 3 bases and J by 5 bases, with 16 bases left in between. CDR3 length: 14 amino acids. This chain's CDR3 is CAWSPMRQGTEAFF. The DNA of the CDR3 is TGTGCCTGGAGCCCAATGCGTCAGGGAACTGAAGCTTTCTTT.

The chain couples TRBV19 to TRBJ1-5, with D perhaps matching TRBD1 (6 bases). The V end lost 5 bases, the J end lost 4 bases, and 15 bases lay between the germline ends. The germline gives CDR1 LNHDA, CDR2 SQIVND (reference sequence). The CDR3 extends over 15 amino acids. The CDR3 loop is CASSPYRASNQPQHF. CDR3 nucleotides: TGTGCCAGTAGTCCTTACAGGGCTAGTAATCAGCCCCAGCATTTT.

This chain connects TRBV5-1 to TRBJ2-1; tentative D call: TRBD2 (6 bases). The CDR3 is 14 amino acids. V lost 0 bases to trimming and J lost 9 bases, with 13 bases between them. CDR1 SGHRS and CDR2 YFSETQ come from the germline V gene. CDR3 nucleotide sequence: TGCGCCAGCAGCTTGGGGGGCGGGGCGGGTGAGCAGTTCTTC. This encodes CASSLGGGAGEQFF.

This sequence joins TRBV30 and TRBJ1-6, with no clear D. The germline V gene encodes CDR1 GTSNPN and CDR2 SVGIG (reference sequence). The CDR3 runs 16 residues. Trimming cost V 0 bases and J 7 bases, with 16 bases left between them. The CDR3 region has the DNA TGTGCCTGGAGTGTACGGTTTCCGGCAGCGAATTCACCCCTCCACTTT. Its translation is CAWSVRFPAANSPLHF.

This clone was picked up one time. The chain combines TRBV20-1 with TRBJ2-5; the D gene is possibly TRBD1 (5 bases). Germline V CDR1 and CDR2: DFQATT, SNEGSKA (reference sequence). Trimming removed 3 bases from V and 1 base from J, with 15 bases in between. This CDR3 is 15 amino acids long. The CDR3 DNA sequence: TGCAGTGCTAGTCCAGGGCAGGGCCCCCAAGAGACCCAGTACTTC. Translated: CSASPGQGPQETQYF.

V is TRBV5-5 and J is TRBJ2-1; 7 nucleotides agree with TRBD1. CDR1 SGHKS and CDR2 YYEKEE come from the germline V gene (reference sequence). V shed 0 bases, J shed 2 bases, and the junction held 5 bases outside the gene matches. The CDR3 consists of 16 residues. The CDR3 is CASSLVQGSTYNEQFF. CDR3 bases: TGTGCCAGCAGCTTGGTACAGGGGTCGACCTACAATGAGCAGTTCTTC.

The CDR3 sequence: CASSIVGSSGTVGAKNIQYF. The CDR3 nucleotides are TGTGCCAGTAGTATAGTGGGCTCTAGCGGTACCGTTGGGGCCAAAAACATTCAGTACTTC. The rearrangement joins TRBV19 to TRBJ2-4; the match to TRBD2 covers 7 bases. Per the germline V gene, CDR1 is LNHDA and CDR2 is SQIVND (reference sequence). The CDR3 spans 20 residues. The trim removed 1 base at V and 1 base at J, leaving 16 bases unmatched.

CDR3 nucleotides: TGTGCCAGCAGCGTAGGATGGGCTAGCGGACGGGATACGCAGTATTTT. As protein: CASSVGWASGRDTQYF. The chain couples TRBV9 to TRBJ2-3, with 7 bases matching TRBD2. CDR3 length: 16 residues. The V gene end was trimmed by 0 bases and the J gene end by 6 bases; junction bases not matched to a gene: 10. The V gene's germline CDR1 is SGDLS and CDR2 YYNGEE.

The chain couples TRBV6-2 or TRBV6-3 to TRBJ1-1; a weak D match, TRBD1 (6 bases). Germline V lookup: CDR1 MNHEY, CDR2 SVGEGT. V was pared by 5 bases and J by 8 bases, with 12 bases between. This CDR3 is 12 amino acids long. CDR3: CASSLGQLEAFF. CDR3 DNA: TGTGCCAGCAGTCTCGGACAGTTAGAAGCTTTCTTT.

This chain uses TRBV27 with TRBJ2-7, with TRBD2 matching 12 bases. The V gene end was trimmed by 7 bases and the J gene end by 1 base; junction bases not matched to a gene: 2. The CDR3 length is 14 residues. From germline, CDR1 is MNHEY and CDR2 SMNVEV (reference sequence). The CDR3 DNA is TGTGCCAGCATCGGGACTAGCGGGTCCTACGAGCAGTACTTC. Translating it yields CASIGTSGSYEQYF.

This chain uses TRBV6-5 with TRBJ1-4, with 7 bases lining up with TRBD1. The CDR3 totals 15 residues. The V segment lost 0 bases and the J segment 7 bases; nucleotides outside the gene matches: 5. The V gene's germline CDR1 is MNHEY and CDR2 SVGAGI. CDR3 sequence reads: CASSYSAGGSEKLFF. DNA for the CDR3: TGTGCCAGCAGTTACTCGGCAGGGGGGAGTGAAAAACTGTTTTTT.

This CDR3 is CASSFQGTSGRQEQYF. In DNA, the CDR3 is TGTGCCAGCAGCTTCCAGGGGACTAGCGGGAGACAGGAGCAGTACTTC. The V and J genes are TRBV7-2 and TRBJ2-7; TRBD2 agrees at 14 bases. Germline V CDR1 and CDR2: SGHTA, FQGNSA. The CDR3 is 16 residues long. Losses at the gene ends were 3 bases for V and 7 bases for J; bases not matched to a gene: 8. The variable domain in full, completed from reference TRBV7-2 and TRBJ2-7, reads GAGVSQSPSNKVTEKGKDVELRCDPISGHTALYWYRQSLGQGLEFLIYFQGNSAPDKSGLPSDRFSAERTGGSVSTLTIQRTQQEDSAVYLCASSFQGTSGRQEQYFGPGTRLTVT.

V gene TRBV7-8 combines with J gene TRBJ1-2; D remains unclear. V shed 1 base and J shed 2 bases, with 8 bases lying between them. This CDR3 comprises 14 residues. The germline V gene encodes CDR1 SGHVS and CDR2 FQNEAQ. This chain's CDR3 is CASSLEGRNYGYTF. The CDR3 DNA follows: TGTGCCAGCAGCTTAGAAGGGAGAAACTATGGCTACACCTTC.

The rearrangement links TRBV27 to TRBJ2-1; TRBD2 aligns across 10 bases. Germline CDR1 is MNHEY and CDR2 is SMNVEV (reference sequence). Trimming at V came to 2 bases and at J to 8 bases, leaving 15 bases not matched to a gene. The length of the CDR3 is 18 residues. CDR3 amino acids: CASSLRLAGASLRDEQFF. Written as DNA, the CDR3 is TGTGCCAGCAGTTTACGGCTAGCGGGAGCTTCACTCAGGGATGAGCAGTTCTTC.

A single count supports this clone. The chain combines TRBV3-1 (or the pseudogene TRBV3-2) with TRBJ1-4; possibly TRBD1 for D (6 bases). The CDR3 spans 14 residues. Germline V CDR1 and CDR2: LGHDT, YNNKEL (reference sequence). V was cut by 3 bases and J by 4 bases, with 9 bases left in between. CDR3 coding DNA: TGTGCCAGCAGCCACCGGACAGATAATGAAAAACTGTTTTTT. Its protein product is CASSHRTDNEKLFF.

The CDR3 region is CASSFRGRGGTDTQYF. CDR3 nucleotides: TGTGCCAGCAGTTTCCGGGGGAGGGGTGGCACAGATACGCAGTATTTT. The chain recombines TRBV27 with TRBJ2-3; 7 positions match TRBD2. The germline gives CDR1 MNHEY, CDR2 SMNVEV (reference sequence). V lost 3 bases to trimming and J lost 1 base; unmatched junction nucleotides: 7. The CDR3 has 16 amino acids.

The J gene is TRBJ2-7, the V gene TRBV5-6; 12 bases align to TRBD2. Germline V CDR1 and CDR2: SGHDT, YYEEEE. This CDR3 is built from 15 residues. The junction had 1 base not matched to a gene; V was cut back by 0 bases and J by 3 bases. The CDR3 here is CASSLGTSGVYEQYF. Here the CDR3 DNA reads TGTGCCAGCAGCTTGGGGACTAGCGGGGTCTACGAGCAGTACTTC.

The chain recombines TRBV14 with TRBJ2-3; tentative D call: TRBD2 (5 bases). V dropped 4 bases and J dropped 11 bases, with 16 bases sitting between them. The CDR3 loop spans 13 amino acids. The germline V gene has CDR1 SGHDN and CDR2 FVKESK. The CDR3 loop is CASSPMDGGGQYF. The CDR3 DNA is TGTGCCAGCAGCCCAATGGACGGAGGCGGGCAGTATTTT.

This clone has a single count. The chain couples TRBV11-3 to TRBJ2-1; possibly TRBD2 for D (6 bases). CDR3 length: 15 amino acids. V lost 1 base and J lost 8, with 15 bases in between. From germline, CDR1 is SGHNT and CDR2 YENEEA. Written as DNA, the CDR3 is TGTGCCAGCAGCTTAGGAGGGACTCCTAGGGATGAGCAGTTCTTC. Translation gives CASSLGGTPRDEQFF.

This clone was seen more than once but under ten times. This sample also contains other DNA sequences that code for the same CDR3. The chain recombines TRBV7-3 with TRBJ1-1; D unclear. The CDR3 has 14 amino acids. The V end lost 1 base, the J end lost 0 bases, and 6 bases lay between the germline ends. The germline gives CDR1 SGHTA, CDR2 FQGTGA. Here the CDR3 DNA reads TGTGCCAGCAGCTTAAACAGAATGAACACTGAAGCTTTCTTT. The encoded protein is CASSLNRMNTEAFF.

This rearrangement joins TRBV5-1 to TRBJ2-2, with D maybe TRBD1 (5 bases). Germline V CDR1 and CDR2: SGHRS, YFSETQ. The CDR3 extends over 14 amino acids. Trimming stripped 2 bases from V and 5 bases from J, with 10 bases between. The CDR3 protein is CASSFRVRTGELFF. DNA for the CDR3: TGCGCCAGCAGCTTCAGGGTCAGGACCGGGGAGCTGTTTTTT.

The genes are TRBV9 and TRBJ1-1; D is unresolved. The CDR3 spans 14 residues. V lost 0 bases to trimming and J lost 9 bases, with 15 bases between them. From germline, CDR1 is SGDLS and CDR2 YYNGEE. The CDR3 sequence: CASSVEPEVGQAFF. The CDR3 nucleotides are TGTGCCAGCAGCGTAGAACCGGAGGTCGGCCAAGCTTTCTTT.